These 21 T cell receptor beta chains were all obtained from the same sample, sequenced in a study of blood T cell repertoires in COVID-19. The repertoire was sequenced with immunoSEQ multiplex PCR; TCRdb's copy has only in-frame clones and lacks some. This sample has about 100,000 clones; 70% to 90% occur once, and the top ten carry 5%. Sequenced sample: peripheral blood. The origin of the receptors is a human donor in a cohort sampled during active COVID-19.

The rearrangement joins TRBV11-2 to TRBJ1-2, with a possible D match to TRBD1 (6 bases). V was cut by 6 bases and J by 0 bases, with 14 bases left in between. Germline CDR1 and CDR2: SGHAT and FQNNGV. The CDR3 totals 15 residues. The CDR3 sequence: CASSSDRLANYGYTF. CDR3 DNA: TGTGCCAGCAGTTCTGACAGGCTCGCTAACTATGGCTACACCTTC. Based on the CDR3 plus reference TRBV11-2 and TRBJ1-2, the full variable domain is EAGVAQSPRYKIIEKRQSVAFWCNPISGHATLYWYQQILGQGPKLLIQFQNNGVVDDSQLPKDRFSAERLKGVDSTLKIQPAKLEDSAVYLCASSSDRLANYGYTFGSGTRLTVV.

V and J are TRBV28 and TRBJ2-5; 10 bases agree with TRBD1. The germline CDR1 and CDR2 sequences are MDHEN and SYDVKM. The CDR3 spans 16 residues. The J segment lost 5 bases and the V segment lost 5 bases, leaving 11 bases of the junction unmatched. CDR3 in amino acids: CASSLPGQGILETQYF. Written as DNA, the CDR3 is TGTGCCAGCAGTCTCCCGGGACAGGGGATTTTGGAGACCCAGTACTTC.

The chain carries TRBV6-1 and TRBJ2-1, with 7 bases aligning to TRBD2. Germline V gene sequence: CDR1 MNHNS, CDR2 SASEGT. Trimming took 2 bases from V and 2 from J; bases not matched to a gene: 6. The CDR3 is 16 amino acids. CDR3 DNA: TGTGCCAGCAGTGAAAACAGCGGGAACCCCTACAATGAGCAGTTCTTC. Protein: CASSENSGNPYNEQFF.

The chain is built from TRBV2 and TRBJ1-3, with D possibly TRBD1 on 5 matching bases. The CDR3 has 17 residues. Trimming pared 6 bases from V and 1 base from J, leaving 19 bases between. Germline CDR1 SNHLY, CDR2 FYNNEI. The CDR3 sequence is CASRGYAGGLSGNTIYF. The CDR3 DNA is TGTGCCAGCAGGGGTTACGCTGGGGGACTATCTGGAAACACCATATATTTT.

The rearrangement joins TRBV6-1 to TRBJ2-2; D is unresolved. Germline V gene lookup returns CDR1 MNHNS and CDR2 SASEGT. This CDR3 comprises 14 residues. V dropped 1 base and J dropped 2 bases, with 5 bases sitting between them. In DNA form, the CDR3 reads TGTGCCAGCAGTGAAGGGAGAAACACCGGGGAGCTGTTTTTT. This sequence encodes CASSEGRNTGELFF.

This clone was counted between two and nine times. The chain employs TRBV30 and TRBJ2-7; the match to TRBD2 covers 7 bases. This CDR3 spans 11 amino acids. V shed 2 bases, J shed 11 bases, and the junction held 6 bases outside the gene matches. Germline CDR1 reads GTSNPN; CDR2 reads SVGIG (reference sequence). The CDR3: CAWSRPREEYF. The CDR3 DNA sequence: TGTGCCTGGAGTCGCCCCCGGGAGGAGTACTTC.

The chain links TRBV9 to TRBJ1-2; TRBD1 might be the D (5 bases). Germline V gene sequence: CDR1 SGDLS, CDR2 YYNGEE. Trimming pared 6 bases from V and 1 base from J, leaving 19 bases between. CDR3 size: 16 residues. Written as DNA, the CDR3 is TGTGCCAGCACTCTCACCCCCGGACAAAATAACTATGGCTACACCTTC. It translates to CASTLTPGQNNYGYTF. Together with reference TRBV9 and TRBJ1-2, the CDR3 gives the full variable domain: DSGVTQTPKHLITATGQRVTLRCSPRSGDLSVYWYQQSLDQGLQFLIQYYNGEERAKGNILERFSAQQFPDLHSELNLSSLELGDSALYFCASTLTPGQNNYGYTFGSGTRLTVV.

The V gene is TRBV6-5, the J gene TRBJ1-2, with 9 bases identical to TRBD1. Germline V gene lookup returns CDR1 MNHEY and CDR2 SVGAGI. The CDR3 covers 13 residues. Trimming removed 6 bases from V and 8 bases from J; junction bases left unmatched: 7. This chain's CDR3 is CASRKQGAGGYTF. The CDR3 DNA sequence: TGTGCCAGCAGAAAACAGGGGGCGGGAGGCTACACCTTC.

The chain joins TRBV11-1 to TRBJ2-7, with TRBD2 as a possible D gene (6 bases). Germline lookup yields CDR1 SGHAT and CDR2 FQDESV (reference sequence). There are 16 residues in the CDR3. V lost 5 bases, J lost 1 base, and 18 bases lay in between. CDR3 amino acids: CASSSFGRERSYEQYF. CDR3 bases: TGTGCCAGCAGCAGCTTCGGCCGGGAGAGATCCTACGAGCAGTACTTC.

This clone appeared a few times. J is TRBJ2-7 and V is TRBV13; D might be TRBD2 (6 bases). The CDR3 consists of 17 residues. Trimming took off 5 bases at V and 3 bases at J, with 23 bases between the two ends. The germline V gene encodes CDR1 PRHDT and CDR2 FYEKMQ (reference sequence). The CDR3: CASSPKIPGAKGYEQYF. The CDR3 DNA is TGTGCCAGCAGCCCAAAAATTCCGGGAGCCAAGGGCTACGAGCAGTACTTC.

The J gene is TRBJ2-1, the V gene TRBV29-1; TRBD1 aligns across 8 bases. This CDR3 spans 13 amino acids. Germline V lookup: CDR1 SQVTM, CDR2 ANQGSEA. J lost 6 bases, V lost 7 bases, and 8 bases had no gene match. Here the CDR3 DNA reads TGCAGCGAATCCGGGACAGGACTCAATGAGCAGTTCTTC. Amino acids: CSESGTGLNEQFF.

The chain recombines TRBV3-1 (or the pseudogene TRBV3-2) with TRBJ1-6; D might be TRBD1 (5 bases). The ends were cut back, 1 base at V and 4 bases at J, with 8 bases in the middle. The length of the CDR3 is 15 residues. Germline lookup yields CDR1 LGHDT and CDR2 YNNKEL (reference sequence). The CDR3 DNA is TGTGCCAGCAGCCAAGGCCAGGGATATAATTCACCCCTCCACTTT. Its protein product is CASSQGQGYNSPLHF.

The genes are TRBV19 and TRBJ2-6, with D possibly TRBD1 on 5 matching bases. V was pared by 7 bases and J by 3 bases, with 13 bases between. The germline V gene has CDR1 LNHDA and CDR2 SQIVND (reference sequence). This CDR3 is 15 amino acids long. The CDR3 DNA sequence: TGTGCCAGTACAGGGATCTCGGATGGGGCCAACGTCCTGACTTTC. Residues: CASTGISDGANVLTF.

The chain employs TRBV6-5 and TRBJ2-3, with 10 bases that match TRBD2. This CDR3 has 16 residues. Per germline, CDR1 MNHEY and CDR2 SVGAGI. V lost 0 bases and J lost 3; bases outside the gene matches: 3. CDR3 DNA sequence: TGTGCCAGCAGTTACTCGAGCGGGGGGGGGACAGATACGCAGTATTTT. Protein product: CASSYSSGGGTDTQYF.

This sequence joins TRBV19 and TRBJ2-3; 13 bases match TRBD2. This CDR3 is built from 19 residues. Germline CDR1 is LNHDA and CDR2 is SQIVND (reference sequence). The trim removed 7 bases at V and 10 bases at J, leaving 23 bases unmatched. The CDR3 DNA is TGTGCCAGTACCCTCAGGTCCAACGGACTAGCGGGAGTGAGGGATGCGCAGTATTTT. This gives the protein CASTLRSNGLAGVRDAQYF.

This clone was seen a handful of times. V is TRBV28 and J is TRBJ1-1, with unresolved D. Germline V gives CDR1 MDHEN, CDR2 SYDVKM. The CDR3 runs to 12 residues. The V end was cut by 4 bases, the J end by 3 bases, with 6 bases between. The CDR3 DNA reads TGTGCCAGCAGTTCTAGCTACACTGAAGCTTTCTTT. Encoded protein: CASSSSYTEAFF.

This clone was recorded a few times. The V and J genes are TRBV11-1 and TRBJ2-2; D is ambiguous. CDR3 length equals 14 residues. V was shortened by 4 bases and J by 0 bases, with 6 bases between the two germline ends. Per germline, CDR1 SGHAT and CDR2 FQDESV (reference sequence). The CDR3 loop is CASSSSANTGELFF. The CDR3, as DNA: TGTGCCAGCAGCTCCTCAGCGAACACCGGGGAGCTGTTTTTT.

This sequence joins TRBV19 and TRBJ2-7, with a possible D match to TRBD2 (7 bases). Trimming shortened V by 5 bases and J by 4 bases, and 18 bases separated the two germline ends. The length of the CDR3 is 15 residues. CDR1 and CDR2 from the germline V gene are LNHDA and SQIVND (reference sequence). DNA for the CDR3: TGTGCCAGTAGTGCCCAATCGGGGGGCGCTTACGAGCAGTACTTC. It translates to CASSAQSGGAYEQYF.

This rearrangement joins TRBV7-6 to TRBJ2-7, with 8 bases fitting TRBD2. This CDR3 comprises 13 residues. Losses at the gene ends were 2 bases for V and 4 bases for J; bases not matched to a gene: 1. Per germline, CDR1 SGHVS and CDR2 FNYEAQ. CDR3: CASSLSGSYEQYF. The CDR3 DNA sequence: TGTGCCAGCAGCTTAAGCGGGAGTTACGAGCAGTACTTC.

The V and J genes are TRBV7-9 and TRBJ2-2; 8 positions match TRBD1. The CDR3 has 15 amino acids. The V gene end was trimmed by 5 bases and the J gene end by 6 bases; junction bases not matched to a gene: 8. Germline-derived CDR1 and CDR2 are SEHNR and FQNEAQ (reference sequence). DNA for the CDR3: TGTGCCAGCAGCGATGGGACAGGAGCGGCCGGGGAGCTGTTTTTT. This encodes CASSDGTGAAGELFF.

The chain carries TRBV19 and TRBJ1-2, with 9 bases that match TRBD1. Germline assignment: CDR1 LNHDA and CDR2 SQIVND (reference sequence). The CDR3 is made up of 18 amino acids. Trimming cost V 4 bases and J 5 bases; bases outside gene matches: 17. The CDR3 sequence is CASSSRNILQGALYGYTF. The CDR3 DNA sequence: TGTGCCAGTAGTAGCCGAAACATCTTACAGGGGGCGCTTTATGGCTACACCTTC.